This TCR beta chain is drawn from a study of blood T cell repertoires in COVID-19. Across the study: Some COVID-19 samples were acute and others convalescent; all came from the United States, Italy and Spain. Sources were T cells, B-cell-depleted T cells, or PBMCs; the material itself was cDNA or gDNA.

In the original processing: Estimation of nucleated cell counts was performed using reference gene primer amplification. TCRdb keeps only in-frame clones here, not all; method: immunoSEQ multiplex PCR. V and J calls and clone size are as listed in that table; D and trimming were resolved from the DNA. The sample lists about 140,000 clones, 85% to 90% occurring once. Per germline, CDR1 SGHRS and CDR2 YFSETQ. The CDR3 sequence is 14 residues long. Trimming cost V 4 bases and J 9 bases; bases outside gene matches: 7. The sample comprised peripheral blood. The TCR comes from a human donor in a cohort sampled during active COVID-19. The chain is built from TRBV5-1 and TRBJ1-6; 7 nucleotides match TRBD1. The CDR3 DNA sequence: TGCGCCAGCAGCCGGACAGGCTGGAGTTCACCCCTCCACTTT. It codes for CASSRTGWSSPLHF.